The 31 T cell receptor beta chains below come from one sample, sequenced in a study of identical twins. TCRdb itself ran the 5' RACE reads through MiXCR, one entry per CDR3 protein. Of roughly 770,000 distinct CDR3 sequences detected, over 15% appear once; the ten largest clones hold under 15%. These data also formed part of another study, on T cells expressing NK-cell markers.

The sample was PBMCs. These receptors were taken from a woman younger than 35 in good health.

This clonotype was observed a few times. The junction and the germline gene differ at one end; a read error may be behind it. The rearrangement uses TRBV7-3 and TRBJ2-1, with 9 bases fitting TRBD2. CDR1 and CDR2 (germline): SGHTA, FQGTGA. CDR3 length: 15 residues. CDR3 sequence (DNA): TGTGCCAGCAGCCTAACCGGCGGGGGGGCAACTGAGCAGTTCTTC. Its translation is CASSLTGGGATEQFF.

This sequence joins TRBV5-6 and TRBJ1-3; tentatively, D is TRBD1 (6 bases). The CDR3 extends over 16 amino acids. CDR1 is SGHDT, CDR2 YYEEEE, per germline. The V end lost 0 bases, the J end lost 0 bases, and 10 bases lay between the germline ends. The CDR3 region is CASSLGGGFSGNTIYF. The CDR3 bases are TGTGCCAGCAGCTTGGGAGGGGGATTCTCTGGAAACACCATATATTTT.

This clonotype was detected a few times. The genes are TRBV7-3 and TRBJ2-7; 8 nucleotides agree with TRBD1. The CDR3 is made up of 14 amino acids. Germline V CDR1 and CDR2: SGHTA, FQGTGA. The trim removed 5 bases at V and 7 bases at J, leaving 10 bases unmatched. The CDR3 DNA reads TGTGCCAGCAGCGATCGGACAGGGACGGGGGAGCAGTACTTC. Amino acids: CASSDRTGTGEQYF.

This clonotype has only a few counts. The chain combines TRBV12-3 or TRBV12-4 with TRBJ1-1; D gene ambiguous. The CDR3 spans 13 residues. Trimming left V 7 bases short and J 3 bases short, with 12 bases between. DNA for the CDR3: TGTGCCAGCACAAGTCTTCGGGACACTGAAGCTTTCTTT. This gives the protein CASTSLRDTEAFF.

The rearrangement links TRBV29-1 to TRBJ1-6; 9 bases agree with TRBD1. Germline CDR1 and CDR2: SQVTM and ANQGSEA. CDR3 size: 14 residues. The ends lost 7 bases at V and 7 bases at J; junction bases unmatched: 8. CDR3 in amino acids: CSAGQGNGNSPLHF. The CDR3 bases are TGCAGCGCTGGACAGGGGAATGGCAATTCACCCCTCCACTTT.

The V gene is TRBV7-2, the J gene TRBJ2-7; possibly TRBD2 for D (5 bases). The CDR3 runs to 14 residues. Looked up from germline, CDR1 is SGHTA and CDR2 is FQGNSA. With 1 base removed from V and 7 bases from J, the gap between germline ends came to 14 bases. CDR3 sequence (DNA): TGTGCCAGCAGCTTAGGGTCGGCAACGGGGGAGCAGTACTTC. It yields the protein CASSLGSATGEQYF.

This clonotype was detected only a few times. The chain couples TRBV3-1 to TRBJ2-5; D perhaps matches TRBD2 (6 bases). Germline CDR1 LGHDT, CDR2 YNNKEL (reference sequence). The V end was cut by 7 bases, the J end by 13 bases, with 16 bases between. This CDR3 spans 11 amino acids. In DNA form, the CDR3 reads TGTGCCAGCACCAACGGCGGGGTAGGGTACTTC. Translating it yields CASTNGGVGYF.

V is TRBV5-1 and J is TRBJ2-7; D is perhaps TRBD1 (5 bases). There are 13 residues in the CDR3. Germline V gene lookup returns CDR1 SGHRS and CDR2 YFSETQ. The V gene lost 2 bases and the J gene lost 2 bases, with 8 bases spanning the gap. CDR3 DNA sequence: TGCGCCAGCAGCTTCGACAGACCCTACGAGCAGTACTTC. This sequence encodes CASSFDRPYEQYF.

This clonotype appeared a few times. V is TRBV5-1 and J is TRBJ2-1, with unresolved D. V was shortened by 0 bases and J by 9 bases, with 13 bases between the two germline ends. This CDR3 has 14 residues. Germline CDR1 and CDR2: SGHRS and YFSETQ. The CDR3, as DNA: TGCGCCAGCAGCTTGGAACCTAGTGGGGTTGAGCAGTTCTTC. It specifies CASSLEPSGVEQFF.

As DNA, the CDR3 is TGTGCCAGCAGCTTGGCCATCGGAAAGGCTGAAGCTTTCTTT. The encoded protein is CASSLAIGKAEAFF. V gene TRBV5-6 combines with J gene TRBJ1-1; no clear D gene. The V end was cut by 0 bases, the J end by 6 bases, with 12 bases between. Per germline, CDR1 SGHDT and CDR2 YYEEEE. The CDR3 is 14 amino acids.

The CDR3 DNA reads TGTGCCAGCAGTTTCCACAGGCAAGAGACCCAGTACTTC. It encodes CASSFHRQETQYF. The chain uses TRBV12-3 or TRBV12-4 and TRBJ2-5; weak D call: TRBD1 (5 bases). The CDR3 extends over 13 amino acids. V was cut by 3 bases and J by 2 bases, with 7 bases left in between.

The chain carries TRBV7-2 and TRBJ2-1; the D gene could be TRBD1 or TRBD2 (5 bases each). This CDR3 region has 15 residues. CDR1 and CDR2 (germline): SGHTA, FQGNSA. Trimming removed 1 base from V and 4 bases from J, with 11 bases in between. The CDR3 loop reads CASSLGDGRYNEQFF. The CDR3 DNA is TGTGCCAGCAGCTTAGGGGACGGACGATACAATGAGCAGTTCTTC.

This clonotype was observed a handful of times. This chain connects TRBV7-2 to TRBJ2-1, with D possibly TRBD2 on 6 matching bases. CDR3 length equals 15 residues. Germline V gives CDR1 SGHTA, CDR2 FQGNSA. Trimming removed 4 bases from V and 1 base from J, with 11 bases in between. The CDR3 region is CASSSQAGSYNEQFF. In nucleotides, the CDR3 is TGTGCCAGCAGCTCGCAGGCGGGATCCTACAATGAGCAGTTCTTC.

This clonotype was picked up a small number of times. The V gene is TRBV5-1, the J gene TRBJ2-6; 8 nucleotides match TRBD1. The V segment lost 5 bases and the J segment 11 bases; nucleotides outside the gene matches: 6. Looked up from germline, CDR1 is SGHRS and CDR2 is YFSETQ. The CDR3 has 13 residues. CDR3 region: CASSFGQGDVLTF. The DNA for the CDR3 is TGCGCCAGCAGTTTCGGACAGGGTGACGTCCTGACTTTC. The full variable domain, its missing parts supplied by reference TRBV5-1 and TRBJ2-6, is KAGVTQTPRYLIKTRGQQVTLSCSPISGHRSVSWYQQTPGQGLQFLFEYFSETQRNKGNFPGRFSGRQFSNSRSEMNVSTLELGDSALYLCASSFGQGDVLTFGAGSRLTVL.

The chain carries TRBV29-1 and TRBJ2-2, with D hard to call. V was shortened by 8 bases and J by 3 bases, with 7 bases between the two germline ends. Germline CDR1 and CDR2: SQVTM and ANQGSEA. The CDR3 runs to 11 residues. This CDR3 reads CSPSYTGELFF. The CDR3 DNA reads TGCAGCCCAAGTTACACCGGGGAGCTGTTTTTT.

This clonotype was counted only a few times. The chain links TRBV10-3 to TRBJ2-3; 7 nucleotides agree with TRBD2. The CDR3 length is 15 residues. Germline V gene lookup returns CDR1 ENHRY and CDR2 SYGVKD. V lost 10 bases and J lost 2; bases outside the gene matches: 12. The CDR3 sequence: CATFPRGTSTDTQYF. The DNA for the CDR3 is TGTGCCACCTTCCCGCGGGGGACCTCCACAGATACGCAGTATTTT.

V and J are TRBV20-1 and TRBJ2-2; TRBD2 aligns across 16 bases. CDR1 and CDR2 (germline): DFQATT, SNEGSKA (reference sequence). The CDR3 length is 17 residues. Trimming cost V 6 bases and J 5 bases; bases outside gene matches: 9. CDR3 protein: CSARPGLAGGRTGELFF. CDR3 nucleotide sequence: TGCAGTGCCCGACCGGGACTAGCGGGGGGGCGTACCGGGGAGCTGTTTTTT.

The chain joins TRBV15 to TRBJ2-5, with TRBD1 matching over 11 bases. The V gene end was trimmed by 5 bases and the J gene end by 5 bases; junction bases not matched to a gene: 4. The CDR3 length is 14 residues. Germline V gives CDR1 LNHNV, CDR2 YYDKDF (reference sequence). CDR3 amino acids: CATSPGQGAETQYF. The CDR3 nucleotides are TGTGCCACCAGCCCAGGACAGGGGGCTGAGACCCAGTACTTC.

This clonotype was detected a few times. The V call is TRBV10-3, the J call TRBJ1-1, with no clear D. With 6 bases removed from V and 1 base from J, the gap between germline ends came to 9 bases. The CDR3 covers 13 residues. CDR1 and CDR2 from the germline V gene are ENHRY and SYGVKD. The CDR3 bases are TGTGCCATCAGGAGCGGGGAGAACACTGAAGCTTTCTTT. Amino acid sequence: CAIRSGENTEAFF.

The chain's CDR3 is CASSFIANQKWYF. CDR3 bases: TGTGCCAGCAGCTTCATAGCGAACCAGAAATGGTATTTT. This sequence joins TRBV7-2 and TRBJ2-3, with D maybe TRBD2 (5 bases). This CDR3 contains 13 residues. Trimming removed 3 bases from V and 14 bases from J, with 18 bases in between. Germline CDR1 reads SGHTA; CDR2 reads FQGNSA. Drawing the rest from reference TRBV7-2 and TRBJ2-3, the complete variable domain is GAGVSQSPSNKVTEKGKDVELRCDPISGHTALYWYRQSLGQGLEFLIYFQGNSAPDKSGLPSDRFSAERTGGSVSTLTIQRTQQEDSAVYLCASSFIANQKWYFGPGTRLTVL.

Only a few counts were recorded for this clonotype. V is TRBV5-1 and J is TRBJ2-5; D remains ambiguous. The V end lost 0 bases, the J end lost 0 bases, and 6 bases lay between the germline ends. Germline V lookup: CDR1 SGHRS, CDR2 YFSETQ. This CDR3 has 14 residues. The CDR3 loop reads CASSLAGNQETQYF. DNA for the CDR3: TGCGCCAGCAGCTTGGCAGGAAACCAAGAGACCCAGTACTTC.

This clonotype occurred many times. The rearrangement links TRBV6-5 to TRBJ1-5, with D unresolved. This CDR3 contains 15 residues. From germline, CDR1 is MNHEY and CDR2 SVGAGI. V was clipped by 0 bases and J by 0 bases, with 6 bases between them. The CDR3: CASSYSTNSNQPQHF. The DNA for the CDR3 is TGTGCCAGCAGTTACTCTACCAATAGCAATCAGCCCCAGCATTTT.

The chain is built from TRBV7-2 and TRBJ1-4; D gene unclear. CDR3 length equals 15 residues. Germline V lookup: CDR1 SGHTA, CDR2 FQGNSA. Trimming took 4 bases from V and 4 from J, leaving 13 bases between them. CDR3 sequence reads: CASSWSGGVNEKLFF. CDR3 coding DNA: TGTGCCAGCAGCTGGTCAGGAGGCGTTAATGAAAAACTGTTTTTT.

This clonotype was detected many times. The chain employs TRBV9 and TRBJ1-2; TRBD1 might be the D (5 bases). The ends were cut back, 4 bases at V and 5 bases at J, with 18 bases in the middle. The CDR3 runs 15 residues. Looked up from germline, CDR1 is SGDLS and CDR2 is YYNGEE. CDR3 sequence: CASSLTAGPGYGYTF. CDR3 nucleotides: TGTGCCAGCAGCCTTACGGCAGGGCCGGGGTATGGCTACACCTTC.

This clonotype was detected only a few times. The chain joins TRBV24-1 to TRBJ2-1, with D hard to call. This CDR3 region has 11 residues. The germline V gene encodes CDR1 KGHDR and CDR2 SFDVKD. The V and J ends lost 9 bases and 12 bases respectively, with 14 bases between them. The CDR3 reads CATPLMDAQFF. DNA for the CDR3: TGTGCCACCCCATTAATGGATGCGCAGTTCTTC.

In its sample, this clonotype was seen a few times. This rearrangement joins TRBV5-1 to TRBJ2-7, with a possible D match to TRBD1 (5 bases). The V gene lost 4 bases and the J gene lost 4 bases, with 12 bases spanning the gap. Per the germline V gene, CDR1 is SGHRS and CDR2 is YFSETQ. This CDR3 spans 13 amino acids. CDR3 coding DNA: TGCGCCAGCAGCCCAATGACAGCTTACGAGCAGTACTTC. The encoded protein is CASSPMTAYEQYF.

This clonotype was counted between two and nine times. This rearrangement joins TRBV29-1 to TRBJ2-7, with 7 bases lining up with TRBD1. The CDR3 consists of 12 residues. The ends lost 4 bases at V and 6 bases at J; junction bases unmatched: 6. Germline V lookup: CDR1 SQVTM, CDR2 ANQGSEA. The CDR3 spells CSVGQGRLEQYF. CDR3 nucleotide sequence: TGCAGCGTTGGACAGGGAAGGCTCGAGCAGTACTTC.

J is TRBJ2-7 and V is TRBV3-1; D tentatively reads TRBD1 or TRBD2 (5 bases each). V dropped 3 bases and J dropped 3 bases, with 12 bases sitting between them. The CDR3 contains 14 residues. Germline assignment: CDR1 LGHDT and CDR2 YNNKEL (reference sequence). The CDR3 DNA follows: TGTGCCAGCAGCCACCTCGGGGCAGGCTACGAGCAGTACTTC. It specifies CASSHLGAGYEQYF.

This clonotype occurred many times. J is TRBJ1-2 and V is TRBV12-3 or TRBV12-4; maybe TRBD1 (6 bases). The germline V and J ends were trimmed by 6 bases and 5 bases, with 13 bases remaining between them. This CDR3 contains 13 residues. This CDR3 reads CASSRTELYGYTF. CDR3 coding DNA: TGTGCCAGCAGCCGGACAGAGCTATATGGCTACACCTTC.

The CDR3 sequence: CASSLGSGAPPYNEQFF. The CDR3, as DNA: TGCGCCAGCAGCTTGGGCTCGGGAGCTCCCCCCTACAATGAGCAGTTCTTC. The rearrangement links TRBV5-1 to TRBJ2-1, with a tentative D call TRBD2 (6 bases). This CDR3 region has 17 residues. The germline V gene has CDR1 SGHRS and CDR2 YFSETQ. V lost 0 bases and J lost 2, with 15 bases in between.

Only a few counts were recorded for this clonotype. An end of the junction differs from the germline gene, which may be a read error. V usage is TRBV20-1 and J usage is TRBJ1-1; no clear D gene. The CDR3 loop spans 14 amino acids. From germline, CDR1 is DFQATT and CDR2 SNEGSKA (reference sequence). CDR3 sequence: CSVRSARRDTEAFF. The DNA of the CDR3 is TGCAGTGTTAGAAGCGCCCGAAGGGACACTGAAGCTTTCTTT.